These 20 T cell receptor beta chains originate from one sample sequenced in a study of cytomegalovirus exposure and HLA in healthy donors (dated by TCRdb to about 2017). Library construction relied on the immunoSEQ multiplex PCR assay. The multiplex PCR relied on a mix of 60 forward primers for TCR Vbeta segments and 13 reverse primers for TCR Jbeta segments. The immuneACCESS repertoire file appears here via TCRdb, limited to in-frame rearrangements. These files lack a portion of the clones; in checked studies, under half of the deficit traces to unresolved V genes, and the cause of the others is not known. This sample gives tens of thousands of clones in total; 65% of them show up just once. The ten largest clones represent around a fifth of the sample. The sample was PBMCs. The receptors derive from a woman aged 50 to 60 in good health and CMV-seropositive.

V is TRBV11-3 and J is TRBJ2-3; D perhaps matches TRBD2 (5 bases). Per germline, CDR1 SGHNT and CDR2 YENEEA. CDR3 size: 14 residues. Trimming left V 5 bases short and J 0 bases short, with 9 bases between. The DNA for the CDR3 is TGTGCCAGCAGCCAAACTAGAAGCACAGATACGCAGTATTTT. This gives the protein CASSQTRSTDTQYF.

The CDR3 is CASSLGHRIGAGNTIYF. In DNA form, the CDR3 reads TGTGCCAGCAGCTTAGGTCACAGGATTGGTGCTGGAAACACCATATATTTT. The chain joins TRBV5-6 to TRBJ1-3; perhaps TRBD1 as D (5 bases). The germline CDR1 and CDR2 sequences are SGHDT and YYEEEE. The CDR3 consists of 17 residues. Trimming shortened V by 2 bases and J by 2 bases, and 17 bases separated the two germline ends.

The J gene is TRBJ1-4, the V gene TRBV6-5, with D hard to call. The V gene's germline CDR1 is MNHEY and CDR2 SVGAGI. V lost 6 bases, J lost 7 bases, and 12 bases lay in between. The CDR3 contains 13 residues. CDR3 protein: CASSNRDGEKLFF. CDR3 DNA sequence: TGTGCCAGCAGCAACCGCGATGGTGAAAAACTGTTTTTT.

J is TRBJ2-5 and V is TRBV29-1, with D hard to call. The CDR3 contains 12 residues. V gave up 6 bases and J gave up 5 bases, with 13 bases separating them. CDR1 is SQVTM, CDR2 ANQGSEA, per germline. The CDR3 DNA is TGCAGCGTGGAAATTATGCGGGAGACCCAGTACTTC. It translates to CSVEIMRETQYF.

This clone was observed a handful of times. This chain links TRBV7-9 with TRBJ2-2; D might be TRBD1 (5 bases). The CDR3 loop spans 15 amino acids. Germline V gene sequence: CDR1 SEHNR, CDR2 FQNEAQ (reference sequence). Deletions cut 3 bases from V and 1 base from J, with 9 bases between. CDR3 in DNA: TGTGCCAGCAGCTTTCAGGGTCAGAACACCGGGGAGCTGTTTTTT. This sequence encodes CASSFQGQNTGELFF.

This clone was seen a few times. The gene calls are TRBV5-4 and TRBJ2-7; TRBD2 agrees at 7 bases. CDR1 and CDR2 (germline): SGHNT, YYREEE (reference sequence). With V trimmed by 0 bases and J by 1 base, 4 bases remained unmatched. CDR3 length: 15 amino acids. The CDR3 region is CASSLEAGESYEQYF. CDR3 nucleotides: TGTGCCAGCAGCTTGGAGGCGGGGGAATCCTACGAGCAGTACTTC.

This chain joins TRBV28 and TRBJ2-1; unclear D gene. Trimming removed 1 base at V and 8 bases at J, with 6 bases between. The germline V gene has CDR1 MDHEN and CDR2 SYDVKM. The CDR3 is made up of 12 amino acids. CDR3 in amino acids: CASSLYSHEQFF. CDR3 coding DNA: TGTGCCAGCAGTTTATACAGCCATGAGCAGTTCTTC.

In DNA form, the CDR3 reads TGTGCCAGCAGTTCAGAACAGGGGGGCTCCTATAATTCACCCCTCCACTTT. This translates into CASSSEQGGSYNSPLHF. The chain links TRBV25-1 to TRBJ1-6, with 8 bases aligning to TRBD1. The V and J ends lost 5 bases and 0 bases, in that order; junction bases with no gene match: 6. CDR1 and CDR2 (germline): MGHDK, SYGVNS. CDR3 length: 17 residues.

The chain uses TRBV27 and TRBJ2-6, with a weak D call TRBD2 (6 bases). Looked up from germline, CDR1 is MNHEY and CDR2 is SMNVEV (reference sequence). V gave up 5 bases and J gave up 3 bases, with 14 bases separating them. The CDR3 length is 16 residues. CDR3 in DNA: TGTGCCAGCAGTCCCCTATTGGGAGGTGGGGCCAACGTCCTGACTTTC. Translating gives CASSPLLGGGANVLTF.

This clone has just one count. The chain is built from TRBV10-2 and TRBJ2-7; 8 bases agree with TRBD1. CDR1 is WSHSY and CDR2 is SAAADI in the germline V gene. The CDR3 extends over 15 amino acids. Trimming took 0 bases from V and 5 from J; bases not matched to a gene: 6. This CDR3 reads CASSESRTGPNEQYF. The CDR3 DNA sequence: TGCGCCAGCAGTGAGTCTAGGACAGGGCCCAACGAGCAGTACTTC.

The genes are TRBV19 and TRBJ1-4; D gene uncertain. Trimming stripped 6 bases from V and 7 bases from J, with 18 bases between. CDR3 size: 15 residues. The germline CDR1 and CDR2 sequences are LNHDA and SQIVND (reference sequence). CDR3 DNA sequence: TGTGCCAGTAGACCGTGGAGGGATGGAGGTGAAAAACTGTTTTTT. It translates to CASRPWRDGGEKLFF.

This chain uses TRBV19 with TRBJ2-7; possible D gene TRBD1, 6 bases. CDR3 size: 12 residues. Germline V gene lookup returns CDR1 LNHDA and CDR2 SQIVND (reference sequence). The V end lost 3 bases, the J end lost 7 bases, and 10 bases lay between the germline ends. CDR3 sequence (DNA): TGTGCCAGTAGTATCAGGGGTGGGGAGCAGTACTTC. Residues: CASSIRGGEQYF.

This clone has only one observation. The DNA for the CDR3 is TGTGCCAGCAGCCGCATAGCGGGAATGCCCTACGAGCAGTACTTC. Amino acid sequence: CASSRIAGMPYEQYF. The V call is TRBV7-2, the J call TRBJ2-7, with 8 bases fitting TRBD2. The CDR3 has 15 residues. Germline V gives CDR1 SGHTA, CDR2 FQGNSA. J gave up 2 bases and V 5 bases, and 8 bases lay outside the gene matches. The full variable domain, in which reference TRBV7-2 and TRBJ2-7 provide the parts outside the CDR3, is GAGVSQSPSNKVTEKGKDVELRCDPISGHTALYWYRQSLGQGLEFLIYFQGNSAPDKSGLPSDRFSAERTGGSVSTLTIQRTQQEDSAVYLCASSRIAGMPYEQYFGPGTRLTVT.

The rearrangement links TRBV29-1 to TRBJ1-2; no reliable D call. The ends were cut back, 3 bases at V and 8 bases at J, with 19 bases in the middle. CDR3 length: 14 amino acids. The V gene's germline CDR1 is SQVTM and CDR2 ANQGSEA. The CDR3 region is CSVDPTVEREGYTF. CDR3 sequence (DNA): TGCAGCGTTGACCCCACGGTCGAAAGGGAGGGCTACACCTTC.

The V call is TRBV5-4, the J call TRBJ2-2, with 8 bases lining up with TRBD1. Germline-derived CDR1 and CDR2 are SGHNT and YYREEE (reference sequence). The CDR3 runs to 15 residues. The junction had 8 bases not matched to a gene; V was cut back by 3 bases and J by 7 bases. CDR3 loop: CASSSTGGRFGELFF. CDR3 coding DNA: TGTGCCAGCAGCTCAACAGGGGGAAGGTTCGGGGAGCTGTTTTTT.

In the case of this clone: The same CDR3 can be traced to other DNA sequences in this sample. The rearrangement joins TRBV27 to TRBJ2-7; 8 positions match TRBD1. There are 14 residues in the CDR3. Trimming at V came to 3 bases and at J to 1 base, leaving 2 bases not matched to a gene. The germline V gene has CDR1 MNHEY and CDR2 SMNVEV (reference sequence). The CDR3 region is CASSFGTGSYEQYF. CDR3 bases: TGTGCCAGCAGTTTCGGGACAGGATCCTACGAGCAGTACTTC.

V and J are TRBV21-1 and TRBJ1-3; the DNA was not compared with TRBD1, the D call given in the table. TRBV21-1 is a pseudogene locus. The CDR3 has 21 amino acids. CDR3 sequence: CASSKGQGAIRGIIPGNTIYF. The CDR3 DNA reads as TGTGCCAGCAGCAAGGGACAGGGGGCGATCAGAGGAATAATACCTGGAAACACCATATATTTT.

The chain recombines TRBV2 with TRBJ2-7; TRBD1 aligns across 7 bases. Germline-derived CDR1 and CDR2 are SNHLY and FYNNEI. The CDR3 is made up of 14 amino acids. The J segment lost 5 bases and the V segment lost 1 base, leaving 5 bases of the junction unmatched. The CDR3, as DNA: TGTGCCAGCAGTGAAGTAAGGGGGCGTAACGAGCAGTACTTC. Amino acids: CASSEVRGRNEQYF.

The DNA for the CDR3 is TGTGCCAGCAGCCTGCCGGGACTCTCCTACGAGCAGTACTTC. Protein: CASSLPGLSYEQYF. The chain joins TRBV7-9 to TRBJ2-7; D is perhaps TRBD2 (6 bases). The CDR3 sequence is 14 residues long. CDR1 and CDR2 (germline): SEHNR, FQNEAQ (reference sequence). V was trimmed by 5 bases and J by 0 bases, leaving 11 bases between them. The whole variable domain, filled in from reference TRBV7-9 and TRBJ2-7, reads DTGVSQNPRHKITKRGQNVTFRCDPISEHNRLYWYRQTLGQGPEFLTYFQNEAQLEKSRLLSDRFSAERPKGSFSTLEIQRTEQGDSAMYLCASSLPGLSYEQYFGPGTRLTVT.

The J gene is TRBJ1-1, the V gene TRBV9; D unclear. Looked up from germline, CDR1 is SGDLS and CDR2 is YYNGEE. The CDR3 extends over 13 amino acids. Trimming pared 4 bases from V and 0 bases from J, leaving 7 bases between. CDR3 protein: CASSRLLNTEAFF. The CDR3 DNA is TGTGCCAGCAGCAGACTTTTGAACACTGAAGCTTTCTTT.